This TCR beta chain was recovered during a study of somatic mutations in cytotoxic T cells in rheumatoid arthritis. At the level of the study: Certain V beta antibody-stained T-cell populations, V beta1+ cells sequenced for TCRB among them, were flow-sorted to nearly 100% purity. Broader study findings: Patients with rheumatoid arthritis, but not healthy controls, had CD8+ clonality that increased with age. Among around 70 patients, roughly eight showed a largest CD8+ clone that surpassed 20% of CD8+ cells. Rheumatoid arthritis patients were compared with age-matched healthy controls, and their CD8+ T-cell clonality did not differ significantly.

Here immunoSEQ multiplex PCR was the method, and the copy in TCRdb shows in-frame clones only, minus some. The sample records under 15,000 clones, nearly 75% being singletons. The CDR3 covers 14 residues. The V end was cut by 3 bases, the J end by 6 bases, with 14 bases between. Germline-derived CDR1 and CDR2 are SEHNR and FQNEAQ (reference sequence). This clone was seen more than once but under ten times. Its antigen is as yet unknown. The clonotype originates from a woman between 40 and 55 years old in good health. Sequencing was done on a sample of CD8+ T cells sorted from blood. The chain uses TRBV7-9 and TRBJ1-1; D is ambiguous. In nucleotides, the CDR3 is TGTGCCAGCAGCTTCAAGGGAGAATTCTCTGAAGCTTTCTTT. Amino acid sequence: CASSFKGEFSEAFF.